These T cell receptor beta chains were read from a single sample in a study of blood T cell repertoires in COVID-19. Some clones are missing from TCRdb's copy, which holds only in-frame ones; the method was immunoSEQ multiplex PCR. Seen here are 300,000 to 400,000 clones, about nine tenths observed once, and the top ten hold around 6.6%. Input material: peripheral blood. The receptors originated from a woman aged 70-85 years with COVID-19, enrolled during active disease. Each CDR3 is given with its conserved first and last residue. D genes are given only for firm matches. The size field is filled for only some rows; it gives once, few, many or a size class.

>TRBJ2-5|.|TRBV7-8|.
TGTGCCAGCAGCCTGGGACTTGCCAAGGAGACCCAGTACTTC
CASSLGLAKETQYF
>TRBJ1-4|.|TRBV11-2|TRBD1
TGTGCCAGCAGCCCCCTGGACAGGCGAGCAACTAATGAAAAACTGTTTTTT
CASSPLDRRATNEKLFF
>TRBJ1-1|.|TRBV19|.
TGTGCCAGTAGTATGGAGACAGCGGGTGAAGCTTTCTTT
CASSMETAGEAFF
>TRBJ2-7|.|TRBV27|TRBD1
TGTGCCAGTAAAGAGGACAGGGGAGTGCACGAGCAGTACTTC
CASKEDRGVHEQYF
>TRBJ2-3|once|TRBV9|.
TGTGCCAGCAGCGTTTCTGGGGGGGCACCGGCAGATACGCAGTATTTT
CASSVSGGAPADTQYF
>TRBJ1-2|.|TRBV5-5|TRBD1
TGTGCCAGCAGCTTGGGAGTGGCGGGACAGGGTGTGACTAACTATGGCTACACCTTC
CASSLGVAGQGVTNYGYTF
>TRBJ2-1|.|TRBV6-5|.
TGTGCCAGCACTCTAGGACTCAACAATGAGCAGTTCTTC
CASTLGLNNEQFF
>TRBJ1-2|.|TRBV5-6|.
TGTGCCAGCAGCTCCCCCGACAGAAACTATGGCTACACCTTC
CASSSPDRNYGYTF
>TRBJ2-7|.|TRBV7-2|.
TGTGCCAGCAGCCCTCCTATGAGCTCCTACGAGCAGTACTTC
CASSPPMSSYEQYF
>TRBJ2-3|.|TRBV3-1/TRBV3-2|TRBD2
TGTGCCAGCAGCCAAAGCATAAGCGGACTAGCGGGGGTGATTAGCGTCCCAGATACGCAGTATTTT
CASSQSISGLAGVISVPDTQYF
>TRBJ1-1|.|TRBV28|.
TGTGCCAGCAGTCCCCCCGGCGGGCGGACTGAAGCTTTCTTT
CASSPPGGRTEAFF